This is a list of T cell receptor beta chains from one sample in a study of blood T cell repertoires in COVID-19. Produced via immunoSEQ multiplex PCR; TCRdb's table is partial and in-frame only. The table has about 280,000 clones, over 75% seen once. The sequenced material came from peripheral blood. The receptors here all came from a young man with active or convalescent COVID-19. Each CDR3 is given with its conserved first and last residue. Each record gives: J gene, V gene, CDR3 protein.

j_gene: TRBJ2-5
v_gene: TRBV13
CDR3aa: CASSFPQETQYF

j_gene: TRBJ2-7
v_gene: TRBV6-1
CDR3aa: CASSETPAGYEQYF

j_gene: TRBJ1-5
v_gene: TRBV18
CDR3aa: CASSLYQGGGNQPQHF

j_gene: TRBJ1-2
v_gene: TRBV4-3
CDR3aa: CASSQHAGDSPGYTF

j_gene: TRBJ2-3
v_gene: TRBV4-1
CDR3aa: CASSQGTAGEDTQYF

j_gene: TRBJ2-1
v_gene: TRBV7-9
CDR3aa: CASSPRTGSNEQFF

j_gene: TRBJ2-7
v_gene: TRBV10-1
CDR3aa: CASSEGSGGNYEQYF

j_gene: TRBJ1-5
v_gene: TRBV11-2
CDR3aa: CASSKTGGQPQHF

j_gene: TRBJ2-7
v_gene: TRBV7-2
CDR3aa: CASSLPGQPSYEQYF

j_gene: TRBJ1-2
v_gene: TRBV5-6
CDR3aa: CASSLGQGAYGYTF

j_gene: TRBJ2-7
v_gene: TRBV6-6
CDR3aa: CASSYVTSDEQYF

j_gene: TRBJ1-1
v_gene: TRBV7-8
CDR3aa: CASSPTDSTFEAFF

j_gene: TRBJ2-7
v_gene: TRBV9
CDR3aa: CASSVVAGGIDEQYF

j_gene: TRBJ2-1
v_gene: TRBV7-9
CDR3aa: CASSPRARDGLYNEQFF

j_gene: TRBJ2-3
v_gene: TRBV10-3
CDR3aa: CAISDRDRGPADTQYF

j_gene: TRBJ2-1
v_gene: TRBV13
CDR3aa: CASSLGLRDEQFF

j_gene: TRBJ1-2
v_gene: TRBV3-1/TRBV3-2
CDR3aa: CASSPTFGATGDGYTF

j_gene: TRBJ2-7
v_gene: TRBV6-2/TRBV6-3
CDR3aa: CASSYSTGANYEQYF

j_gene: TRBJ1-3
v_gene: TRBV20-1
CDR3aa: CSATAGNTIYF

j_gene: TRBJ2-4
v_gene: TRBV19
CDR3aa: CASSRQGAANIQYF

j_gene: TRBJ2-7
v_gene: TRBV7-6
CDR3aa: CASSAGQGIGLAAYEQYF

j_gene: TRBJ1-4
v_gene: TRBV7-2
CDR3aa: CASSIKGDVHLILFF

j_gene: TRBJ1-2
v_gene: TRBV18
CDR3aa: CASSPTTGVLSYGYTF

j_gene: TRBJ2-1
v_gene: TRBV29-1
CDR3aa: CSVPPGQTYNEQFF

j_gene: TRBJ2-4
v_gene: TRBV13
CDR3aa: CASGSTDALAKNIQYF

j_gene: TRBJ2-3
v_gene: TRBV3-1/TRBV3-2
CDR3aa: CASKLGQALTDTQYF

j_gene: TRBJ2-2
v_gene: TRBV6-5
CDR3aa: CASSYSWGGYAGELFF

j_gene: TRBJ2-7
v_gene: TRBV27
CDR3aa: CASSLSPDRGDIYEQYF